This T cell receptor beta chain was identified in a study of immune heterogeneity within non-small cell lung tumors. As for the study in general: Tumors were classified as 4 squamous cell carcinomas, 10 non-squamous carcinomas and 1 not otherwise specified.

Germline CDR1 and CDR2: LNHDA and SQIVND (reference sequence). CDR3 length equals 15 residues. Germline trimming cut 5 bases from V and 4 bases from J; bases unmatched to any gene: 7. A multiplex PCR containing 32 V primers and 13 J primers was used to amplify TCR beta CDR3. From the multiplex PCR reads, TCRdb called clonotypes with MiXCR, one entry per CDR3 protein. This sample has some 11,000 distinct CDR3 sequences; almost 30% occur once, and the top ten carry roughly 8.1%. General study points: For local T-cell clonality, the correlation with local tumor mutational burden was moderate but significant (R roughly 0.34). Tumor sites within a patient were found to share identical dominant CDR3 beta clonotypes, and site-unique high-frequency clones were also present.

The template for each sample was roughly 610 ng of genomic DNA, which had been extracted from bulk tumor tissue. Collection of several biopsies per primary tumor, spaced far apart, took place during surgery. Enrolled patients presented with newly diagnosed, previously untreated non-small cell lung cancer and underwent curative surgery. This clonotype was detected only a few times. What it binds is unknown. Sequenced input: lung tumor tissue. The rearrangement uses TRBV19 and TRBJ2-2; 7 bases align to TRBD2. The TCR sequence derives from a woman aged 55-75 years with non-small cell lung cancer. DNA of the CDR3: TGTGCCAGTAGTCCGCCCGGGAGGATCACCGGGGAGCTGTTTTTT. Its protein is CASSPPGRITGELFF.